This entry concerns a single T cell receptor beta chain. This receptor's antigen is unknown. Per-base quality was not reported, and no clone a single base away is much larger than it. These data belong to a study of cytomegalovirus exposure and HLA in healthy donors (dated by TCRdb to the late 2010s). A note on the overall study: An earlier analysis of 587 of the donors reported approximately 260 Gb of sequence data and 95 million to 140 million unique TCR beta sequences obtained from 150 million to 200 million T cells. An early release that covered roughly 600 HLA-typed donors contained around 300 gigabases of sequencing data and 70 million to 100 million unique TCR sequences. Of the approximately 400 genotyped donors, 65% to 90% were placed in the genetic ancestry cluster associated with self-reported Caucasian donors. The study was designed to test whether signatures of past pathogen exposure could be identified by cataloging public T cell receptors. The study profiled the T cell repertoires of hundreds of subjects by immunosequencing and related them to cytomegalovirus serostatus. A separate validation cohort of some 130 different subjects was used in addition to the roughly 640-subject first cohort. To predict cytomegalovirus infection status, the study brought together high-throughput TCR immunosequencing, statistical association of individual TCRs with disease status, and machine learning. To study patterns of TCR occurrence, a later analysis re-analyzed previously published TCR beta repertoires from 666 donors and added high-resolution HLA genotyping. The later analysis used no new phenotypic data to find candidate immune exposures, relying instead on TCR beta sequences and their occurrence across donors. An earlier analysis of several hundred of the donors applied high-throughput TCR beta sequencing to assess whether each TCR beta V gene segment acted as functional or pseudogenic. Donor age, sex, ethnicity and CMV serostatus were collected together with the repertoire data. A later genetic analysis used genome-wide SNP genotypes for about 60% of the roughly 700 donors, treating that subset as a discovery cohort. Every repertoire in the discovery cohort had been generated on one and the same sequencing platform. Both class I and class II loci were covered by HLA typing, at four-digit resolution. The number of donors typed differed by locus, with 629-630 for A, B, C, DRB1 and DQB1, roughly 520 for DQA1, 600 to 610 for DPA1, and about 450 for DPB1. Several DR-DQ haplotypes were treated as single units for association and clustering because of strong linkage in the cohort. Across 300 to 500 genotyped donors of the cohort, an average of about 250,000 unique TCR beta nucleotide sequences per donor were sequenced, and approximately 17% of those sequences were non-productive. Results the study describes overall, beyond this receptor: When HLA alleles, especially DR and DQ, strongly co-occurred, TCR associations were difficult to assign to individual alleles. Some IMGT-functional V segments, including TRBV6-2 and TRBV6-3, could not be told apart with the 87-base-pair reads, so those segments were excluded. A later analysis found that most CMV-associated TCR beta chains appeared HLA-restricted, with HLA associations seemingly driven largely by CMV exposure. In an earlier analysis of approximately 590 of the donors, most TCR beta V segments appeared in productive rearrangements about 90% or about 30% of the time, broadly matching IMGT annotations. A later analysis associated 15,000 to 20,000 TCR beta sequences with specific HLA alleles at a false discovery rate of 0.05. In a later analysis, the rate of TCR association differed among HLA loci, with DRB1 alleles having the most associated TCRs and HLA-C alleles having the fewest. A further reported finding was that TCR beta sequences accurately predicted the HLA-A and HLA-B alleles for most subjects in the first cohort. A later genetic analysis reported fewer N-insertions in productive TCRs among donors in an Asian-associated ancestry cluster than the roughly 700-donor mean. In vitro tests confirmed that a few of the cytomegalovirus-associated TCR beta chains recognize cytomegalovirus antigens. In both the original and validation cohorts, the classifier was reported to diagnose cytomegalovirus status with high specificity and sensitivity. Roughly uniform sequencing depth across donors was assumed in presence/absence analyses, although this assumption may not hold. In the study, some 160 TCR beta chains were listed as associated with cytomegalovirus. In a later analysis, HLA-associated TCR beta chains showed more clonal expansion and lower generation probabilities than non-associated chains that were equally common. Correlated functional status among segregating V segments might be attributable to linkage disequilibrium, but an unknown experimental factor could not be ruled out. Only TCR beta chains were sequenced in this cohort, and the absence of alpha or paired-chain data limited detectable features. V-gene and J-gene trimming of TCR beta chains was associated with a missense DCLRE1C variant in a later genetic analysis, and the association was replicated in an independent cohort. For the cohort, immune exposure information was limited to CMV serostatus. A cluster of highly shared sequence variants was judged likely to be a technical artifact of the sequencing pipeline. Because some donors lacked HLA typing at each locus, the association tests relied only on the typed subset. Most TCR sequences were observed very rarely across donors, whereas some public TCRs were present in many individuals. The authors suggested that the approach could potentially be extended to other disease states and immunological phenotypes. Seventeen rarely observed V segments, including chromosome 9 orphons, were excluded from the earlier analysis of 550 to 700 of the donors because counts were too low. In a later analysis, several top co-occurrence clusters were reported to appear linked to parvovirus B19, influenza, CMV and Epstein-Barr virus.

V trim: 5 bases; J trim: 2 bases; unmatched bases: 5. Looking up the germline V gene (reference sequence) yields CDR1 SEHNR and CDR2 FQNEAQ. Counted from cysteine to phenylalanine, this CDR3 has 15 amino acids. The only DNA kept is the CDR3, 45 bases in frame from the first base. The cohort was made up of 666 healthy bone marrow donors. Cohort members were all nominally healthy when sampled, although unrecorded immune exposures were likely present. CMV serostatus was positive for about 270 and negative for about 55% of the 666 cohort members, and was not recorded for this donor. A peripheral blood sample was collected from each donor, and TCR beta sequencing was performed on peripheral blood mononuclear cells. Genomic DNA extraction from the blood cell samples was performed with the Qiagen DNeasy Blood Extraction Kit. Receptor amplification or capture employed the immunoSEQ multiplex PCR assay. The multiplex PCR relied on a mix of 60 forward primers for TCR Vbeta segments and 13 reverse primers for TCR Jbeta segments. Amplification of the CDR3 region of rearranged TCR beta genes was performed with a multiplex PCR assay on genomic DNA. The amplified TCR beta libraries were sequenced on the Illumina HiSeq System as 87-base-pair reads. On the authors' methods: In a later analysis, 77 million or so unique TCR beta chains were counted across the 500 to 700 repertoires, and about 9.9 million of these chains were shared by at least two donors. To remove PCR and sequencing errors, raw reads were error-corrected and collapsed into unique sequences using a nearest-neighbor algorithm that merged closely related sequences. To assign V, D and J gene segments, CDR3 sequences were aligned to IMGT reference sequences. For a sequence to be retained, at least a six-nucleotide match to both a V gene segment and a J gene segment was required. A rearrangement counted as productive if the CDR3 had no stop codons and remained in frame with V and J, and every other rearrangement counted as non-productive. CDR3 was defined according to IMGT convention as the region running from the second conserved V-encoded cysteine to the conserved J-encoded phenylalanine. In an earlier analysis of more than 550 of the donors, sequences lacking an unambiguous match to a single V gene segment were excluded. In an earlier analysis of a few hundred of the donors, V segments were called functional above 56.7% productive rearrangements and were called segregating when the between-donor standard deviation exceeded 5%. A statistical classification framework was built for diagnosing cytomegalovirus status from the catalog of TCR beta chain sequences. V and J gene assignment, in a later analysis, came from comparing TCR nucleotide sequences with IMGT/GENE-DB human TR gene sequences. Using the TCRdist pipeline, a later analysis assigned CDR3 sequences along with most-parsimonious VDJ recombination scenarios. In a later analysis, every TCR beta chain was defined by the combination of its CDR3 amino acid sequence and its V-gene family, and reads without a unique V-gene family were dropped. In a later analysis, 500 to 650 highly shared, low-generation-probability nucleotide sequences were removed to address suspected cross-contamination and a sequencing artifact. For each public chain, a later analysis derived a clonal expansion index from normalized ranks of inferred template counts within each repertoire. In a later analysis, generation probabilities were computed with a VDJ recombination model fitted to out-of-frame rearrangements, and the resulting probabilities were checked against IGoR. A later analysis scored TCR-TCR, TCR-HLA and TCR-CMV co-occurrence with hypergeometric tests, applying a repertoire-size bias correction to TCR pairs. In a later analysis, false discovery rates were estimated by permuting HLA or CMV assignments 20 times. In a later analysis, co-occurring TCRs were grouped with DBSCAN, and TCRdist sequence similarity was added when clustering was performed within HLA-allele-positive subsets. Repertoires with fewer than 30,000 or more than 120,000 public chains were left out of co-occurrence clustering, as were five repertoires with anomalous nucleotide sharing. Here the immuneACCESS table is served through TCRdb, limited to in-frame sequences with V and J called. Missing clones are a known gap in these copies; in checked studies unresolved V genes cover under half, and the rest lacks a known reason. V and J calls and clone size are given by that table; D and trimming were obtained from the DNA. In this sample the table shows about 230,000 clones, 85% of which occur a single time. Of the sample, over 1% falls within the top ten clones.

The sequence joins TRBV7-9 to TRBJ2-1; 8 central bases correspond to TRBD2. Sequencing was done on a sample of PBMCs. The source is a human donor in good health. In nucleotide form, the sequence is TGTGCCAGCAGCCGTAGCGGGAACCCCTACAATGAGCAGTTCTTC. Its protein reads: CASSRSGNPYNEQFF.